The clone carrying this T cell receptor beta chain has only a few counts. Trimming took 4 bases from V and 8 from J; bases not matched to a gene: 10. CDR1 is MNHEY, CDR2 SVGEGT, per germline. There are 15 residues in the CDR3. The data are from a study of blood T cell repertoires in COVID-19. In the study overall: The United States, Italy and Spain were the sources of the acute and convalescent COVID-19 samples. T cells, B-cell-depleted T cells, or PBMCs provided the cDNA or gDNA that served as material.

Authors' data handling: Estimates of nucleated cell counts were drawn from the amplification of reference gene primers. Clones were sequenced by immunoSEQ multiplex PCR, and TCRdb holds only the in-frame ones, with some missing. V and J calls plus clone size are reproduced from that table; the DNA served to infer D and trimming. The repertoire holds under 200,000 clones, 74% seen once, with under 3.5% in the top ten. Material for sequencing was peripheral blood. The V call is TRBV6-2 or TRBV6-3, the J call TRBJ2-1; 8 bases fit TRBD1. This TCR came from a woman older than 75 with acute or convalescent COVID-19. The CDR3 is CASSSGQGRFDEQFF. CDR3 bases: TGTGCCAGCAGTTCCGGACAGGGAAGGTTTGATGAGCAGTTCTTC.